This record concerns one TCR beta chain sequence. The antigen is not known. The germline gives CDR1 SGHRS, CDR2 YFSETQ. There are 14 residues in the CDR3. The V end was cut by 8 bases, the J end by 1 base, with 15 bases between. Template switching introduced a universal primer site, and the cDNA bore unique molecular identifiers. Using its own MiXCR run on the 5' RACE reads, TCRdb lists one record per CDR3 protein. The sample yields 1.5 million or so distinct CDR3 sequences, about 32% seen once. The data derive from a study of identical twins. General study results and limits: The same donors were not followed; conclusions instead depended on cross-sectional statistical analysis.

Sequences were obtained from cord blood. The V and J genes are TRBV5-1 and TRBJ2-5; D possibly uses TRBD1 or TRBD2 (7 bases each). The receptor comes from a newborn girl in good health. CDR3 nucleotides: TGCGCCAGTCGGGGGAGGGGGCTCCAAGAGACCCAGTACTTC. Its translation: CASRGRGLQETQYF. Full variable domain (remainder filled in from reference TRBV5-1 and TRBJ2-5): KAGVTQTPRYLIKTRGQQVTLSCSPISGHRSVSWYQQTPGQGLQFLFEYFSETQRNKGNFPGRFSGRQFSNSRSEMNVSTLELGDSALYLCASRGRGLQETQYFGPGTRLLVL.